The rows below give T cell receptor beta chains drawn from one sample of a study of T cell responses to AZD1222 COVID-19 vaccine. TCRdb's table, derived via immunoSEQ multiplex PCR, lists solely in-frame clones and lacks some. The top ten clones hold less than 3.5% of a sample with approximately 100,000 clones, 85% to 90% of them seen once. Here the sequenced sample was peripheral blood, taken on day 0 of AZD1222 vaccination. These receptors all stem from an adult in good health. Each CDR3 is given with its conserved first and last residue. A D gene is named only where the DNA matches it firmly. Clone size, where shown, is once, few, many, or a class for clones that have expanded.

TRBV11-3,NA,TRBJ2-1,TRBD2,CASSLGSGGSYNEQFF,TGTGCCAGCAGCTTAGGTAGCGGGGGATCTTACAATGAGCAGTTCTTC
TRBV3-1/TRBV3-2,NA,TRBJ2-3,NA,CASSHYGVSGDTQYF,TGTGCCAGCAGCCATTACGGGGTTAGCGGCGATACGCAGTATTTT
TRBV28,NA,TRBJ1-6,NA,CASRLGAPYNSPLHF,TGTGCCAGTCGACTTGGGGCTCCGTATAATTCACCCCTCCACTTT
TRBV28,NA,TRBJ1-3,NA,CASRETGRTGNTIYF,TGTGCCAGCAGGGAAACAGGGAGGACTGGAAACACCATATATTTT
TRBV3-1/TRBV3-2,few,TRBJ2-7,NA,CASSHRNYEQYF,TGTGCCAGCAGCCACCGAAACTACGAGCAGTACTTC
TRBV5-1,NA,TRBJ1-6,TRBD1,CASSPLTQGAGSPLHF,TGCGCCAGCAGCCCTCTTACACAGGGGGCAGGATCACCCCTCCACTTT
TRBV7-8,NA,TRBJ2-1,NA,CASSGVGEQFF,TGTGCCAGCAGCGGAGTGGGAGAGCAGTTCTTC
TRBV7-2,NA,TRBJ2-3,TRBD2,CASSFQRGGGADTQYF,TGTGCCAGCAGCTTCCAGCGGGGGGGCGGGGCAGATACGCAGTATTTT
TRBV19,once,TRBJ1-2,NA,CASSRGGRARRAGYTF,TGTGCCAGTTCAAGGGGCGGAAGGGCCAGGAGAGCTGGCTACACCTTC
TRBV9,NA,TRBJ2-2,NA,CASSSRDTGELFF,TGTGCCAGCAGCTCCCGGGACACCGGGGAGCTGTTTTTT
TRBV6-5,NA,TRBJ2-4,TRBD2,CASSYSQAGGGIVQYF,TGTGCCAGCAGTTACTCGCAAGCGGGGGGCGGTATCGTTCAGTACTTC
TRBV11-2,NA,TRBJ2-1,NA,CASSFGGSYNEQFF,TGTGCCAGCAGCTTTGGGGGCTCCTACAATGAGCAGTTCTTC
TRBV5-5,NA,TRBJ2-2,NA,CASSLALRGYTGELFF,TGTGCCAGCAGCTTGGCCTTACGAGGTTACACCGGGGAGCTGTTTTTT
TRBV7-2,NA,TRBJ1-2,NA,CASSDRGGYGYTF,TGTGCCAGCAGCGATAGGGGGGGGTATGGCTACACCTTC
TRBV7-6,NA,TRBJ2-7,NA,CASSLGAYEQYF,TGTGCCAGCAGCTTAGGGGCTTACGAGCAGTACTTC
TRBV2,NA,TRBJ1-1,TRBD1,CASKWGQGGNTEAFF,TGTGCCAGCAAGTGGGGACAGGGGGGCAACACTGAAGCTTTCTTT
TRBV3-1/TRBV3-2,NA,TRBJ2-7,NA,CASSQSGDGEQYF,TGTGCCAGCAGCCAGTCCGGGGATGGGGAGCAGTACTTC
TRBV5-5,NA,TRBJ2-7,NA,CASSFISYEQYF,TGTGCCAGCAGCTTTATCTCCTACGAGCAGTACTTC
TRBV7-8,NA,TRBJ1-5,NA,CASSRSEGQPQHF,TGTGCCAGCAGCCGCAGCGAGGGACAGCCCCAGCATTTT
TRBV19,NA,TRBJ2-3,NA,CASGSRGWGTDTQYF,TGTGCCAGTGGGTCCCGGGGGTGGGGCACAGATACGCAGTATTTT
TRBV7-9,NA,TRBJ2-1,NA,CASSLAMGTIRNEQFF,TGTGCCAGCAGCTTAGCTATGGGGACCATTCGGAATGAGCAGTTCTTC
TRBV19,once,TRBJ1-4,NA,CASSPTALGEKLFF,TGTGCCAGTAGTCCGACAGCGCTTGGTGAAAAACTGTTTTTT
TRBV6-2/TRBV6-3,NA,TRBJ1-2,NA,CASSYSRQLYGYTF,TGTGCCAGCAGTTACTCGAGGCAGTTATATGGCTACACCTTC
TRBV20-1,NA,TRBJ1-2,NA,CSASSLYGYTF,TGCAGTGCTAGCTCTCTCTATGGCTACACCTTC
TRBV6-6,NA,TRBJ1-1,NA,CASSYSTGRTEAFF,TGTGCCAGCAGTTACTCTACAGGTCGCACTGAAGCTTTCTTT
TRBV5-5,NA,TRBJ1-6,NA,CASNLNRLVSPLHF,TGTGCCAGCAATCTCAATAGACTGGTTAGCCCCCTCCACTTT
TRBV6-6,NA,TRBJ2-1,TRBD1,CASSLTGVTDNEQFF,TGTGCCAGCAGTCTCACAGGGGTCACGGACAATGAGCAGTTCTTC
TRBV7-2,NA,TRBJ2-7,NA,CASSLEPIYEQYF,TGTGCCAGCAGCTTAGAACCGATCTACGAGCAGTACTTC
TRBV12-3/TRBV12-4,NA,TRBJ1-2,NA,CASSFGSIYGYTF,TGTGCCAGCAGTTTCGGCAGCATCTATGGCTACACCTTC
TRBV6-6,NA,TRBJ2-7,NA,CASTLRGTNYEQYF,TGTGCCAGCACCCTCCGGGGGACGAATTACGAGCAGTACTTC
TRBV6-5,NA,TRBJ2-7,TRBD1,CASTPPQGAREQYF,TGTGCCAGTACCCCCCCACAGGGGGCAAGAGAGCAGTACTTC
TRBV15,NA,TRBJ2-5,NA,CATSRGGGQGEETQYF,TGTGCCACCAGCAGAGGAGGTGGGCAGGGCGAAGAGACCCAGTACTTC
TRBV7-2,NA,TRBJ1-1,TRBD1,CASSSSTYRGIRDTEAFF,TGTGCCAGCAGCTCATCAACGTACAGGGGAATTAGGGACACTGAAGCTTTCTTT